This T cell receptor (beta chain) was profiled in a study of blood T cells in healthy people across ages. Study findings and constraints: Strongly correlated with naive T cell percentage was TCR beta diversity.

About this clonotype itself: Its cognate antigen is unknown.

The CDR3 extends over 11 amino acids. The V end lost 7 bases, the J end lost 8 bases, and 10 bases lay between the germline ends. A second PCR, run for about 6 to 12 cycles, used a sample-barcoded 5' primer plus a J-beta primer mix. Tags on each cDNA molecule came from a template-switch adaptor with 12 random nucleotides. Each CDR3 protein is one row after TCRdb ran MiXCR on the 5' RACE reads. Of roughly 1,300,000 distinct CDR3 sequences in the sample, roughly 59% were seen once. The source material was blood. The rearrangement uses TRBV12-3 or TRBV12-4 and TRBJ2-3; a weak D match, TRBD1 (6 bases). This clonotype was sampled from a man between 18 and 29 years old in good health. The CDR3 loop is CASTPQGTQYF. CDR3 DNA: TGTGCCAGCACCCCACAGGGTACGCAGTATTTT.